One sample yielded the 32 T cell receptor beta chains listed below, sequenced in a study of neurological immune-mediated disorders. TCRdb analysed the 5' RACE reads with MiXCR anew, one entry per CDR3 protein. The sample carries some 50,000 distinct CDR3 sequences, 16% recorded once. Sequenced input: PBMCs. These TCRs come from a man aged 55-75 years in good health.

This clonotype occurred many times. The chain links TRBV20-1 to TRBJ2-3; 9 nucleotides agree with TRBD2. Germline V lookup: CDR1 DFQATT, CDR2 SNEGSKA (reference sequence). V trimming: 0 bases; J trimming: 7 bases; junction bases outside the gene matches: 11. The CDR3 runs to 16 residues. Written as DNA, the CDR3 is TGCAGTGCTAGAGACGGCGTTAGCGGGGGTATTAATACGCAGTATTTT. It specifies CSARDGVSGGINTQYF.

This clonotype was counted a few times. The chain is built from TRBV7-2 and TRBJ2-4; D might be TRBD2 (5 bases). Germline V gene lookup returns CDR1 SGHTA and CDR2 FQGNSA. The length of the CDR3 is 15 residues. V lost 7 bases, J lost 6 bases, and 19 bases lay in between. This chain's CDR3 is CASTSLDLGPNIQYF. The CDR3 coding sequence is TGTGCCAGCACCTCACTGGACTTGGGCCCAAACATTCAGTACTTC.

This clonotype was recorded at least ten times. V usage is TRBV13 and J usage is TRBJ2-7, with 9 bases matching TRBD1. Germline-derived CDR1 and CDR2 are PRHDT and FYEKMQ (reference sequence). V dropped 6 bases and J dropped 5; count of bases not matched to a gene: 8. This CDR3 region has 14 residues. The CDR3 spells CASSQEGQGHEQYF. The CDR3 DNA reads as TGTGCCAGCAGTCAGGAGGGACAGGGACACGAGCAGTACTTC.

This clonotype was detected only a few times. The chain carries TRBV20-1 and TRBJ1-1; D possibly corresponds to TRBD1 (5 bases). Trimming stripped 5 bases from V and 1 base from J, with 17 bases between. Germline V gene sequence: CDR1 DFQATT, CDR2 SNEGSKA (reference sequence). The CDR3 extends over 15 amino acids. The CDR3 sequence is CSAPAGGMSNTEAFF. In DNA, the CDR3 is TGCAGTGCTCCGGCCGGGGGGATGTCGAACACTGAAGCTTTCTTT.

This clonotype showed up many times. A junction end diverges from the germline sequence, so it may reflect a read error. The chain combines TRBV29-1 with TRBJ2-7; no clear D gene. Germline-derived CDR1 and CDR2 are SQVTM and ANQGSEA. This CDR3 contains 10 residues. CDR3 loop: CSVEAGIEHF. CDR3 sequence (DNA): TGCAGCGTTGAAGCTGGGATTGAGCACTTC.

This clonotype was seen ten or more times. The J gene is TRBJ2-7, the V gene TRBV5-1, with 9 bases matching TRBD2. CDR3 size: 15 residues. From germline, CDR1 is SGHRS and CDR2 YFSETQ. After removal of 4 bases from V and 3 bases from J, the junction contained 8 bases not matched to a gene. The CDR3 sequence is CASSLIAGVGYEQYF. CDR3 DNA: TGCGCCAGCAGCCTGATAGCGGGAGTGGGCTACGAGCAGTACTTC.

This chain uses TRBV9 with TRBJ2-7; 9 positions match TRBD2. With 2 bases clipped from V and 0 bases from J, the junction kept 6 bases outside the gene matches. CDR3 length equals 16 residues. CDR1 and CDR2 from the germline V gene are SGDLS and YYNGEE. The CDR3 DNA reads TGTGCCAGCAGCGTTTGGGATAGCGGGAGCTCCTACGAGCAGTACTTC. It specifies CASSVWDSGSSYEQYF.

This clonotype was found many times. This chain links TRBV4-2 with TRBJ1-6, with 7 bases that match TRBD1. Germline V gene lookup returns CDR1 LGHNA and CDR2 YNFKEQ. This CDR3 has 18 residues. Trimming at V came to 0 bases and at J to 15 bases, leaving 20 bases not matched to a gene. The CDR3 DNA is TGTGCCAGCAGCCAAGAGAAAGGGGGCAGATCTAATTTTCGGGGCCTCCACTTT. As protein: CASSQEKGGRSNFRGLHF.

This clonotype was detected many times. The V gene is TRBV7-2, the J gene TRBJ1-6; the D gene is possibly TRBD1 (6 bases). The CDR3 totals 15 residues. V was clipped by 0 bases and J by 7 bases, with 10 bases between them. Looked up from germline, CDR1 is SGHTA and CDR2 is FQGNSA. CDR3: CASSLAQGTNSPLHF. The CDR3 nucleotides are TGTGCCAGCAGCTTAGCTCAGGGGACGAATTCACCCCTCCACTTT. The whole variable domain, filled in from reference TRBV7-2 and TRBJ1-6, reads GAGVSQSPSNKVTEKGKDVELRCDPISGHTALYWYRQSLGQGLEFLIYFQGNSAPDKSGLPSDRFSAERTGGSVSTLTIQRTQQEDSAVYLCASSLAQGTNSPLHFGNGTRLTVT.

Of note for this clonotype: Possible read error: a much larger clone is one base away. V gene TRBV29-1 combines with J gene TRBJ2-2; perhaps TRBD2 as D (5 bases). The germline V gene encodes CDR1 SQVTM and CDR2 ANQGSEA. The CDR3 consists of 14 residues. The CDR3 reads CSVSGGSNTGERFF. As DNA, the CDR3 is TGCAGCGTATCTGGCGGATCGAACACCGGGGAGCGGTTTTTT.

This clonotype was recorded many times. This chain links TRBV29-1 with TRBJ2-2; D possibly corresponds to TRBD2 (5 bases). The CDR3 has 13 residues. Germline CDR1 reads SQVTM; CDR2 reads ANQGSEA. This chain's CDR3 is CSGGSANTGELFF. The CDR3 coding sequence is TGCAGTGGCGGTAGCGCGAACACCGGGGAGCTGTTTTTT.

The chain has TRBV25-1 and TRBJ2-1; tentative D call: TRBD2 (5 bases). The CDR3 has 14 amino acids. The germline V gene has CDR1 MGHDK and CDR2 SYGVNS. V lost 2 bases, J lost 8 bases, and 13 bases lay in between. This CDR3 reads CASSEPRGRDEQFF. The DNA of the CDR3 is TGTGCCAGCAGTGAACCCAGAGGGCGGGATGAGCAGTTCTTC. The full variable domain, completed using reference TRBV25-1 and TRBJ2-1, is EADIYQTPRYLVIGTGKKITLECSQTMGHDKMYWYQQDPGMELHLIHYSYGVNSTEKGDLSSESTVSRIRTEHFPLTLESARPSHTSQYLCASSEPRGRDEQFFGPGTRLTVL.

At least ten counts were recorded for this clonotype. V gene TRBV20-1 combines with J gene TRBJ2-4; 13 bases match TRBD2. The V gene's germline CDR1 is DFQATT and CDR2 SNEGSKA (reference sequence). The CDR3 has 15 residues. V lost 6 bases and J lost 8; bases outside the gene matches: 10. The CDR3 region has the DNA TGCAGTGCACTGAAACTAGCGGGAGGGCAGGACATTCAGTACTTC. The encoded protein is CSALKLAGGQDIQYF.

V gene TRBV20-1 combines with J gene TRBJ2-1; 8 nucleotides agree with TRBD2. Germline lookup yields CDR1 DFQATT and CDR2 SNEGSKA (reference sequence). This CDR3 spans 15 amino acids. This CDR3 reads CIPDPGPASGQVQFF. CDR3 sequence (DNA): TGCATCCCAGATCCAGGGCCGGCTAGCGGGCAAGTGCAGTTCTTC.

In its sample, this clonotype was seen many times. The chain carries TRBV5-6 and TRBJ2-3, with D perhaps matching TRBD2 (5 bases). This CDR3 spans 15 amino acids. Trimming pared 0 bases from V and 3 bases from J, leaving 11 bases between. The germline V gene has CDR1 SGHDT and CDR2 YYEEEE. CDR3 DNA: TGTGCCAGCAGCTTGGCTGCGGGTTGGACAGATACGCAGTATTTT. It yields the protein CASSLAAGWTDTQYF.

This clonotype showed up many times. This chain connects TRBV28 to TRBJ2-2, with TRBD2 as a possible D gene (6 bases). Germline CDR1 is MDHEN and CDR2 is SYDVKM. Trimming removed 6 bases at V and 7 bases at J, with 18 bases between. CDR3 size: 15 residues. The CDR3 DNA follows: TGTGCCAGCAGCCCGATTGGGAGGCCTCTCGGGGAGCTGTTTTTT. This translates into CASSPIGRPLGELFF.

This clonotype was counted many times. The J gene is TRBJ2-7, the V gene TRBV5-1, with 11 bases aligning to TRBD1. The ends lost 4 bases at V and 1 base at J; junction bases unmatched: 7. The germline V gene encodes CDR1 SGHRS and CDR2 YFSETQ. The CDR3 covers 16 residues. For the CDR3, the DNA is TGCGCCAGCAGCCCGGACAGGGGGCCTCATTCCTACGAGCAGTACTTC. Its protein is CASSPDRGPHSYEQYF.

In DNA, the CDR3 is TGCAGCGTTGACTGGAGGGACAGGGTAGATGATACGCAGTATTTT. Protein: CSVDWRDRVDDTQYF. The rearrangement joins TRBV29-1 to TRBJ2-3; 9 bases are a match to TRBD1. Germline lookup yields CDR1 SQVTM and CDR2 ANQGSEA. This CDR3 has 15 residues. Losses at the gene ends were 3 bases for V and 6 bases for J; bases not matched to a gene: 10.

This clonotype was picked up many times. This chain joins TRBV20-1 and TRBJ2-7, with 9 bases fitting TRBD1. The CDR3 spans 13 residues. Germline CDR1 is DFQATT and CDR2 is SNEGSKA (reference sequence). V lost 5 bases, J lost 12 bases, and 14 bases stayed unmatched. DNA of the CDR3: TGCAGTGCTGGGACAGGGAAACAGGCTGTGGGGTACTTC. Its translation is CSAGTGKQAVGYF.

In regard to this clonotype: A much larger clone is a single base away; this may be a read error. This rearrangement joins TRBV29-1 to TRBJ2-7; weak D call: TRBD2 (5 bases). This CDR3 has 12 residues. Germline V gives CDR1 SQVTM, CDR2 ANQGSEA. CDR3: CSVETGVYDQYF. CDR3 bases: TGCAGCGTTGAGACCGGGGTGTACGACCAGTACTTC.

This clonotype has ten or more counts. In DNA, the CDR3 is TGCGCCAGCAGCCAAGAACGAGGCGGGAGAATAGATACGCAGTATTTT. This sequence encodes CASSQERGGRIDTQYF. The chain combines TRBV4-3 with TRBJ2-3, with 7 bases fitting TRBD2. CDR1 is LGHNA and CDR2 is YSLEER in the germline V gene. Trimming at V came to 0 bases and at J to 5 bases, leaving 8 bases not matched to a gene. The CDR3 spans 16 residues.

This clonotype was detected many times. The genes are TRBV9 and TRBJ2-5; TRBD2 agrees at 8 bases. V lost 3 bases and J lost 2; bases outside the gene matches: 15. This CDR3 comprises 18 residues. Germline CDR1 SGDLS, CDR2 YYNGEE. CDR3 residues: CASSADRSRGDIQETQYF. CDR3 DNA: TGTGCCAGCAGCGCCGACCGGTCGCGGGGGGATATACAAGAGACCCAGTACTTC. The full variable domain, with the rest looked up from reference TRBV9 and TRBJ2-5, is DSGVTQTPKHLITATGQRVTLRCSPRSGDLSVYWYQQSLDQGLQFLIQYYNGEERAKGNILERFSAQQFPDLHSELNLSSLELGDSALYFCASSADRSRGDIQETQYFGPGTRLLVL.

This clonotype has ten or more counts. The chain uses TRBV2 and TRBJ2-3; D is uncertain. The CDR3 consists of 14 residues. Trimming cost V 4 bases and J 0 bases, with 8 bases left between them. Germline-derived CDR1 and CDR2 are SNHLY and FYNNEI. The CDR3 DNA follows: TGTGCCAGCAGTGGTGGCCCTAGCACAGATACGCAGTATTTT. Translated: CASSGGPSTDTQYF.

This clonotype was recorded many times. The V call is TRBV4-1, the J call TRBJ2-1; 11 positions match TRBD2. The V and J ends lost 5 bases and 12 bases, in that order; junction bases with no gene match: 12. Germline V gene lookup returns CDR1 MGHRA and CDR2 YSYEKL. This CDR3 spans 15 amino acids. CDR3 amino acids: CASSKLAGDSLGQFF. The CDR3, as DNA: TGCGCCAGCAGCAAACTAGCGGGAGATTCATTAGGGCAGTTCTTC.

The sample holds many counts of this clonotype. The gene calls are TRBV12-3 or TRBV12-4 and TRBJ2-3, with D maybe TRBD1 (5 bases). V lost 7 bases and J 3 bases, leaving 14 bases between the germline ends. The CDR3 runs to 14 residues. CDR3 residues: CASTLPDKTDTQYF. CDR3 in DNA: TGTGCCAGCACCCTACCGGACAAGACAGATACGCAGTATTTT.

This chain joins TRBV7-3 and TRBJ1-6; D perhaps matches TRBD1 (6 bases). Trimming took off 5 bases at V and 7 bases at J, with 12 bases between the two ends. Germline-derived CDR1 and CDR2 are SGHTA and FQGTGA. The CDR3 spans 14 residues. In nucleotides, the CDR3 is TGTGCCAGCAGCCCCACAGGGATCAATTCACCCCTCCACTTT. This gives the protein CASSPTGINSPLHF.

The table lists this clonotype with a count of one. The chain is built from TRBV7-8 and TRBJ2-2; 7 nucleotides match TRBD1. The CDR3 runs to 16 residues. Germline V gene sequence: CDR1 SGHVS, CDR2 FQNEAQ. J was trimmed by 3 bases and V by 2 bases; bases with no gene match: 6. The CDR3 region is CASSLQGDEHTGELFF. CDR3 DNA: TGTGCCAGCAGCTTACAGGGGGATGAACACACCGGGGAGCTGTTTTTT.

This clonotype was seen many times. Here the CDR3 reads CASSYPISYEQYF. CDR3 coding DNA: TGTGCCAGCAGTTACCCAATAAGCTACGAGCAGTACTTC. The chain recombines TRBV6-2 or TRBV6-3 with TRBJ2-7; unclear D gene. This CDR3 has 13 residues. Germline V CDR1 and CDR2: MNHEY, SVGEGT. The ends were cut back, 2 bases at V and 3 bases at J, with 8 bases in the middle.

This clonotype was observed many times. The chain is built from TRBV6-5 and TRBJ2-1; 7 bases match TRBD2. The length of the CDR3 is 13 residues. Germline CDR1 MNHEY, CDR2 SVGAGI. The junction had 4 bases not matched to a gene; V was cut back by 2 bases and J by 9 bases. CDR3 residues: CASSYKTSREQFF. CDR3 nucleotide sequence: TGTGCCAGCAGTTACAAGACTAGCCGTGAGCAGTTCTTC.

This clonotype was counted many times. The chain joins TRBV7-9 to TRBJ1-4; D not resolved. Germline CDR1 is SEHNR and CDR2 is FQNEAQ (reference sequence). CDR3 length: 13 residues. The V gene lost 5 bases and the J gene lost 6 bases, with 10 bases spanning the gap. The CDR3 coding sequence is TGTGCCAGCAGCCAAAGGGCGGATGAAAAACTGTTTTTT. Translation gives CASSQRADEKLFF.

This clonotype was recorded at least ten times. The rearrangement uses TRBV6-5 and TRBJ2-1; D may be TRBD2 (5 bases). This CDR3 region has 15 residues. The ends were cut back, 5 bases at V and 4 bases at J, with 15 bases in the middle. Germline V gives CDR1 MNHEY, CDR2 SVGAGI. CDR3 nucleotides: TGTGCCAGCAGTGAACCGGGCCTAGCATACAATGAGCAGTTCTTC. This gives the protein CASSEPGLAYNEQFF.

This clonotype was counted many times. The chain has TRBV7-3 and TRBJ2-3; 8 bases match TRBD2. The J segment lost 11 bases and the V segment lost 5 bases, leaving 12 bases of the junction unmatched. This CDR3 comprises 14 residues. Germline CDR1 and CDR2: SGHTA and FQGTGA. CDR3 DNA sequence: TGTGCCAGCAGCGCATCCAGGGGACTAGAGGGGCAGTATTTT. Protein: CASSASRGLEGQYF.